The 2 T cell receptor beta chains below come from one sample, sequenced in a study of response to subunit inactivated influenza vaccine. TCRdb analysed the RT-PCR reads with MiXCR anew, one entry per CDR3 protein. The sample consists of about 520,000 distinct CDR3 sequences, approximately 6.9% of them appearing once. Sequenced material: PBMCs from blood, taken less than 25 months after vaccination. These receptor sequences come from a man between 50 and 75 years old who received an inactivated influenza vaccine.

This clonotype was seen at least ten times. CDR3 amino acids: CASSLRERASNTGELFF. The DNA for the CDR3 is TGTGCCAGCAGTTTAAGGGAACGGGCCTCGAACACCGGGGAGCTGTTTTTT. V and J are TRBV28 and TRBJ2-2; D call uncertain. Germline lookup yields CDR1 MDHEN and CDR2 SYDVKM. The CDR3 covers 17 residues. Trimming cost V 2 bases and J 0 bases, with 13 bases left between them.

This clonotype was seen repeatedly, ten times or more. CDR3: CASSWLPGSGNNEQFF. CDR3 bases: TGTGCCAGCAGTTGGTTGCCGGGATCCGGAAACAATGAGCAGTTCTTC. This chain links TRBV7-2 with TRBJ2-1; tentatively, D is TRBD2 (5 bases). The CDR3 runs 16 residues. Trimming removed 6 bases at V and 5 bases at J, with 20 bases between. Per germline, CDR1 SGHTA and CDR2 FQGNSA.